The 32 T cell receptor beta chains given below trace back to one sample, sequenced in a study of molecular identifiers for immune sequencing clone quantification. TCRdb reprocessed the PCR reads with MiXCR, giving one entry per CDR3 protein. This table holds 40,000 or so distinct CDR3 sequences, 15% to 20% found once. Sequencing input: naive CD8+ T cells from blood, with Jurkat cell RNA spiked in. Subset here: FACS-sorted CD8+CD4-CCR7+CD45RA+ naive T cells. Receptor source: a human donor in good health. Some libraries in this study had Jurkat cell RNA spiked in.

The sample holds many counts of this clonotype. The chain employs TRBV19 and TRBJ2-2; a weak D match, TRBD1 (6 bases). V was shortened by 5 bases and J by 6 bases, with 13 bases between the two germline ends. This CDR3 region has 14 residues. Per germline, CDR1 LNHDA and CDR2 SQIVND (reference sequence). CDR3 loop: CASSAQGSAGELFF. CDR3 DNA: TGTGCCAGTAGTGCTCAGGGGTCGGCCGGGGAGCTGTTTTTT.

This clonotype was seen repeatedly, ten times or more. The chain links TRBV5-6 to TRBJ1-4; D call uncertain. V lost 2 bases and J lost 8, with 13 bases in between. This CDR3 comprises 14 residues. Germline lookup yields CDR1 SGHDT and CDR2 YYEEEE. The chain's CDR3 is CASSFGSLAEKLFF. As DNA, the CDR3 is TGTGCCAGCAGCTTTGGGTCCCTAGCCGAAAAACTGTTTTTT. The full variable domain, in which reference TRBV5-6 and TRBJ1-4 provide the parts outside the CDR3, is DAGVTQSPTHLIKTRGQQVTLRCSPKSGHDTVSWYQQALGQGPQFIFQYYEEEERQRGNFPDRFSGHQFPNYSSELNVNALLLGDSALYLCASSFGSLAEKLFFGSGTQLSVL.

The table lists this clonotype with many counts. The chain combines TRBV20-1 with TRBJ2-3; 7 nucleotides agree with TRBD1. V lost 0 bases and J lost 4; bases outside the gene matches: 19. This CDR3 has 19 residues. Germline lookup yields CDR1 DFQATT and CDR2 SNEGSKA (reference sequence). The CDR3 loop is CSARDVRGSTWSISDTQYF. The CDR3 coding sequence is TGCAGTGCTAGAGATGTCAGGGGGTCGACCTGGAGTATTTCAGATACGCAGTATTTT.

This clonotype was observed many times. This chain links TRBV14 with TRBJ2-7; TRBD1 might be the D (5 bases). The CDR3 contains 15 residues. The V end was cut by 2 bases, the J end by 4 bases, with 15 bases between. Germline V CDR1 and CDR2: SGHDN, FVKESK. The CDR3 protein is CASSQIDGRVYEQYF. CDR3 coding DNA: TGTGCCAGCAGCCAAATCGACGGCAGGGTGTACGAGCAGTACTTC. The full variable domain, its missing parts supplied by reference TRBV14 and TRBJ2-7, is EAGVTQFPSHSVIEKGQTVTLRCDPISGHDNLYWYRRVMGKEIKFLLHFVKESKQDESGMPNNRFLAERTGGTYSTLKVQPAELEDSGVYFCASSQIDGRVYEQYFGPGTRLTVT.

This clonotype showed up many times. The V and J genes are TRBV13 and TRBJ2-7, with 7 bases lining up with TRBD2. This CDR3 comprises 13 residues. With 6 bases clipped from V and 7 bases from J, the junction kept 9 bases outside the gene matches. Germline V gives CDR1 PRHDT, CDR2 FYEKMQ (reference sequence). This chain's CDR3 is CASSRLAFMEQYF. DNA for the CDR3: TGTGCCAGCAGTCGACTAGCTTTTATGGAGCAGTACTTC. Drawing the rest from reference TRBV13 and TRBJ2-7, the complete variable domain is AAGVIQSPRHLIKEKRETATLKCYPIPRHDTVYWYQQGPGQDPQFLISFYEKMQSDKGSIPDRFSAQQFSDYHSELNMSSLELGDSALYFCASSRLAFMEQYFGPGTRLTVT.

This clonotype was seen repeatedly, ten times or more. The gene calls are TRBV9 and TRBJ2-5; no definite D call. Germline lookup yields CDR1 SGDLS and CDR2 YYNGEE. V lost 0 bases and J 2 bases, leaving 8 bases between the germline ends. The CDR3 sequence is 14 residues long. CDR3 in amino acids: CASSVEGTQETQYF. Here the CDR3 DNA reads TGTGCCAGCAGCGTAGAAGGTACGCAAGAGACCCAGTACTTC.

To note about this clonotype: This may stem from a read error, because a much larger clone lies one nucleotide away. The gene calls are TRBV27 and TRBJ2-7, with D perhaps matching TRBD2 (6 bases). Germline CDR1 is MNHEY and CDR2 is SMNVEV (reference sequence). The CDR3 has 14 amino acids. The V and J ends lost 0 bases and 3 bases respectively, with 9 bases between them. In DNA form, the CDR3 reads TGTGCCAGCAGTTTATCCGGGGACTGCTACGAGCAGTACTTC. Residues: CASSLSGDCYEQYF.

This clonotype was recorded many times. The rearrangement links TRBV3-1 to TRBJ1-2; 7 nucleotides match TRBD1. This CDR3 is 16 amino acids long. V trimming: 7 bases; J trimming: 1 base; junction bases outside the gene matches: 12. CDR1 is LGHDT, CDR2 YNNKEL, per germline (reference sequence). CDR3 nucleotide sequence: TGTGCCAGCACCGTGTGGGACAGAGAACTTAACTATGGCTACACCTTC. Its translation is CASTVWDRELNYGYTF.

Concerning this clonotype: A read error is possible here, since a much larger clone lies one base away. V is TRBV27 and J is TRBJ2-7; D possibly corresponds to TRBD1 (6 bases). Trimming pared 5 bases from V and 6 bases from J, leaving 14 bases between. Germline V gene data show CDR1 as MNHEY and CDR2 as SMNVEV (reference sequence). The CDR3 length is 13 residues. This CDR3 reads CASSPLQGSEQYF. The CDR3 nucleotides read TGTGCCAGCAGTCCCTTACAGGGTTCCGAGCAGTACTTC.

In this sample, this clonotype turned up a few times. A clone one base away is much larger, so this may be a read error. V and J are TRBV29-1 and TRBJ2-7, with 8 bases that match TRBD2. Germline lookup yields CDR1 SQVTM and CDR2 ANQGSEA. The CDR3 loop spans 13 amino acids. The chain's CDR3 is CSVEIAGSYGQYF. DNA for the CDR3: TGCAGCGTTGAAATAGCGGGAAGTTACGGGCAGTACTTC.

This clonotype was seen ten or more times. The DNA for the CDR3 is TGTGCCAGTAGTATATCGACAGCTTATAATTCACCCCTCCACTTT. Its protein product is CASSISTAYNSPLHF. The V call is TRBV19, the J call TRBJ1-6; D may be TRBD1 (5 bases). V shed 2 bases and J shed 4 bases, with 9 bases lying between them. Germline lookup yields CDR1 LNHDA and CDR2 SQIVND (reference sequence). CDR3 length equals 15 residues.

Many counts were recorded for this clonotype. The V call is TRBV5-6, the J call TRBJ2-3; no reliable D call. The CDR3 totals 15 residues. Trimming cost V 0 bases and J 0 bases, with 8 bases left between them. The germline V gene encodes CDR1 SGHDT and CDR2 YYEEEE. CDR3 loop: CASSLDSSSTDTQYF. CDR3 coding DNA: TGTGCCAGCAGCTTGGACAGTTCTAGCACAGATACGCAGTATTTT.

The sample holds many counts of this clonotype. V and J are TRBV20-1 and TRBJ2-5, with TRBD1 matching over 7 bases. Unmatched junction bases numbered 11, after V lost 3 bases and J lost 4 bases. The germline CDR1 and CDR2 sequences are DFQATT and SNEGSKA (reference sequence). CDR3 length equals 15 residues. Here the CDR3 DNA reads TGCAGTGCTAGGGTTGGGCAGGGGGTCCGAGAGACCCAGTACTTC. It encodes CSARVGQGVRETQYF.

This clonotype has a handful of counts. The rearrangement uses TRBV11-1 and TRBJ2-1; TRBD2 matches 8 bases. CDR3 length: 16 residues. The junction had 10 bases not matched to a gene; V was cut back by 5 bases and J by 4 bases. The germline V gene encodes CDR1 SGHAT and CDR2 FQDESV (reference sequence). CDR3 sequence: CASSRGGGSRYNEQFF. As DNA, the CDR3 is TGTGCCAGCAGCCGGGGGGGCGGGAGTAGGTACAATGAGCAGTTCTTC.

This clonotype was found many times. The V call is TRBV9, the J call TRBJ2-3, with 8 bases lining up with TRBD2. The junction had 6 bases not matched to a gene; V was cut back by 0 bases and J by 0 bases. This CDR3 has 17 amino acids. The germline CDR1 and CDR2 sequences are SGDLS and YYNGEE. This chain's CDR3 is CASSVARLAPSTDTQYF. CDR3 nucleotide sequence: TGTGCCAGCAGCGTAGCTCGACTAGCGCCTAGCACAGATACGCAGTATTTT.

This clonotype has ten or more counts. V and J are TRBV3-1 and TRBJ2-2; 13 positions match TRBD2. CDR1 and CDR2 (germline): LGHDT, YNNKEL (reference sequence). V gave up 1 base and J gave up 7 bases; unmatched junction bases: 9. The CDR3 has 18 amino acids. CDR3 nucleotide sequence: TGTGCCAGCAGCCAAGTATACGGACTAGCGGGAGCGGTCGGGGAGCTGTTTTTT. Residues: CASSQVYGLAGAVGELFF.

Concerning this clonotype itself: A read error may be the cause here, since a much bigger clone is one base away. The rearrangement links TRBV7-2 to TRBJ1-1; D gene uncertain. The CDR3 is 12 amino acids. Germline CDR1 SGHTA, CDR2 FQGNSA. The CDR3 here is CANSFVDTEAFF. The CDR3 nucleotides are TGTGCCAACAGCTTTGTGGACACTGAAGCTTTCTTT.

Turning to this clonotype: One end of the junction does not line up with germline, which may come from a read error. The chain employs TRBV6-2 or TRBV6-3 and TRBJ2-3; 10 bases are shared with TRBD2. This CDR3 region has 14 residues. Germline loops: CDR1 MNHEY, CDR2 SVGEGT. Written as DNA, the CDR3 is TGTGCCGGCAGGGGGACTAGCGCCGCAGATACGCAGTATTTT. As protein: CAGRGTSAADTQYF.

This clonotype was recorded at least ten times. The chain uses TRBV27 and TRBJ2-3, with 9 bases fitting TRBD1. The CDR3 consists of 16 residues. J gave up 2 bases and V 7 bases, and 10 bases lay outside the gene matches. The V gene's germline CDR1 is MNHEY and CDR2 SMNVEV (reference sequence). The CDR3 sequence: CASTSTGTGPTDTQYF. In DNA form, the CDR3 reads TGTGCCAGCACCTCTACCGGGACAGGGCCCACAGATACGCAGTATTTT.

At least ten counts were recorded for this clonotype. The rearrangement uses TRBV7-9 and TRBJ2-7; D may correspond to TRBD1 or TRBD2 (5 bases each). There are 13 residues in the CDR3. Trimming pared 6 bases from V and 2 bases from J, leaving 11 bases between. Germline V gene sequence: CDR1 SEHNR, CDR2 FQNEAQ (reference sequence). CDR3 amino acids: CASRRDPAYEQYF. In nucleotides, the CDR3 is TGTGCCAGCAGACGGGACCCTGCCTACGAGCAGTACTTC.

This clonotype came up many times. DNA for the CDR3: TGTGCCAGCAGCGTAGTACAGGGTAGCCCAGATACGCAGTATTTT. This codes for CASSVVQGSPDTQYF. V and J are TRBV9 and TRBJ2-3; possible D gene TRBD1, 6 bases. The V end was cut by 0 bases, the J end by 4 bases, with 12 bases between. CDR1 is SGDLS and CDR2 is YYNGEE in the germline V gene. The CDR3 is 15 residues long.

This clonotype occurred many times. The chain is built from TRBV9 and TRBJ2-7; a weak D match, TRBD2 (5 bases). CDR3 size: 14 residues. Germline V gives CDR1 SGDLS, CDR2 YYNGEE. V was pared by 3 bases and J by 2 bases, with 12 bases between. CDR3 DNA sequence: TGTGCCAGCAGCGCGAGAGGACTCCCCTACGAGCAGTACTTC. Protein: CASSARGLPYEQYF.

This clonotype was seen at least ten times. The V and J genes are TRBV11-3 and TRBJ2-3, with 7 bases lining up with TRBD1. The CDR3 has 14 amino acids. From germline, CDR1 is SGHNT and CDR2 YENEEA. With 2 bases clipped from V and 6 bases from J, the junction kept 5 bases outside the gene matches. CDR3 coding DNA: TGTGCCAGCAGCTTACAGGGGGACGCCGATACGCAGTATTTT. It codes for CASSLQGDADTQYF.

This clonotype was observed at least ten times. V is TRBV4-3 and J is TRBJ2-7; 8 bases are shared with TRBD1. V was pared by 5 bases and J by 6 bases, with 9 bases of the junction left unmatched. This CDR3 has 14 amino acids. The germline V gene has CDR1 LGHNA and CDR2 YSLEER. CDR3 protein: CASSSVDRVSEQYF. CDR3 in DNA: TGCGCCAGCAGCTCGGTGGACAGGGTATCCGAGCAGTACTTC.

This clonotype is termed medium-sized. The chain is built from TRBV29-1 and TRBJ2-3; D is unclear. The V end lost 4 bases, the J end lost 0 bases, and 11 bases lay between the germline ends. Germline V gives CDR1 SQVTM, CDR2 ANQGSEA. The length of the CDR3 is 14 residues. CDR3 in amino acids: CSVVGWRSTDTQYF. The DNA for the CDR3 is TGCAGCGTTGTTGGTTGGCGGAGCACAGATACGCAGTATTTT.

The V gene is TRBV6-5, the J gene TRBJ2-7; 7 bases fit TRBD2. Germline-derived CDR1 and CDR2 are MNHEY and SVGAGI. This CDR3 contains 14 residues. V gave up 7 bases and J gave up 6 bases; unmatched junction bases: 12. Here the CDR3 reads CASTPGGSLAEQYF. The CDR3 DNA sequence: TGTGCCAGCACTCCCGGCGGGAGTCTGGCCGAGCAGTACTTC.

This clonotype appeared many times. This chain links TRBV7-7 with TRBJ2-7, with D possibly being TRBD1 (6 bases). Germline V gene sequence: CDR1 SSHAT, CDR2 FNYEAQ (reference sequence). The CDR3 length is 15 residues. V was shortened by 1 base and J by 4 bases, with 14 bases between the two germline ends. CDR3 residues: CASSLEPGQEYEQYF. CDR3 bases: TGTGCCAGCAGCTTAGAGCCGGGACAAGAGTACGAGCAGTACTTC.

The sample holds many counts of this clonotype. The rearrangement links TRBV30 to TRBJ2-7; D is possibly TRBD2 (5 bases). Germline-derived CDR1 and CDR2 are GTSNPN and SVGIG (reference sequence). The CDR3 has 13 residues. The germline V and J ends were trimmed by 1 base and 3 bases, with 10 bases remaining between them. The CDR3: CAWSGRGNYEQYF. For the CDR3, the DNA is TGTGCCTGGAGTGGTCGGGGAAACTACGAGCAGTACTTC.

This clonotype was counted many times. This rearrangement joins TRBV28 to TRBJ1-5, with D unresolved. There are 14 residues in the CDR3. Trimming took 2 bases from V and 4 from J, leaving 9 bases between them. The germline CDR1 and CDR2 sequences are MDHEN and SYDVKM. The CDR3 DNA reads TGTGCCAGCAGTTTAGTGTTCGGGAATCAGCCCCAGCATTTT. This translates into CASSLVFGNQPQHF.

V and J are TRBV27 and TRBJ2-3, with D possibly being TRBD2 (6 bases). The CDR3 contains 17 residues. Trimming took 7 bases from V and 0 from J, leaving 20 bases between them. The germline V gene has CDR1 MNHEY and CDR2 SMNVEV (reference sequence). CDR3 sequence reads: CASNLALDYPSTDTQYF. CDR3 in DNA: TGTGCCAGCAACTTGGCCCTGGACTACCCTAGCACAGATACGCAGTATTTT.

This clonotype was counted many times. The rearrangement joins TRBV28 to TRBJ2-7; 10 bases match TRBD2. V lost 3 bases, J lost 2 bases, and 1 base stayed unmatched. This CDR3 has 14 amino acids. Germline CDR1 is MDHEN and CDR2 is SYDVKM. The CDR3: CASSFGLAAYEQYF. The CDR3 bases are TGTGCCAGCAGTTTCGGACTAGCGGCCTACGAGCAGTACTTC.

This clonotype was detected many times. This chain links TRBV12-3 or TRBV12-4 with TRBJ1-6; D is perhaps TRBD1 (5 bases). Trimming pared 6 bases from V and 6 bases from J, leaving 12 bases between. This CDR3 comprises 14 residues. CDR3 protein: CASSPRDSNSPLHF. The CDR3 DNA follows: TGTGCCAGCAGCCCCCGGGACTCTAATTCACCCCTCCACTTT.